These 2 T cell receptor beta chains originate from one sample sequenced in a study of blood T cell repertoires in COVID-19. Libraries were prepared by immunoSEQ multiplex PCR; TCRdb keeps only in-frame clonotypes and omits some of them. The table records about 230,000 clones, 85% to 90% of them present only once. Material: peripheral blood. These receptors were taken from a man aged 45-60 years with COVID-19, enrolled during active disease.

This chain joins TRBV7-9 and TRBJ1-2; D is possibly TRBD1 (5 bases). CDR3 length equals 13 residues. Trimming took off 5 bases at V and 7 bases at J, with 14 bases between the two ends. The germline V gene has CDR1 SEHNR and CDR2 FQNEAQ (reference sequence). The CDR3 DNA sequence: TGTGCCAGCAGCCCAAGGGGCCCCTCTGGCTACACCTTC. Translation: CASSPRGPSGYTF.

This clone has a single count. J is TRBJ2-7 and V is TRBV6-5; D not certain. The CDR3 runs 11 residues. Trimming shortened V by 6 bases and J by 0 bases, and 3 bases separated the two germline ends. From germline, CDR1 is MNHEY and CDR2 SVGAGI. CDR3 protein: CASRSSYEQYF. As DNA, the CDR3 is TGTGCCAGCAGGAGCTCCTACGAGCAGTACTTC.